This T cell receptor (beta chain) was captured by sequencing in a study of blood T cell repertoires in COVID-19. Overall study context: Acute-phase and convalescent COVID-19 samples originated in the United States, Italy and Spain. Sources were T cells, B-cell-depleted T cells, or PBMCs; the material itself was cDNA or gDNA.

As processed by the authors: Estimation of nucleated cell counts relied on the amplification of reference gene primers. Some clones are missing from TCRdb's copy, which holds only in-frame ones; the method was immunoSEQ multiplex PCR. D and trimming were read from the DNA, whereas the V and J calls and clone size are those reported in that table. The sample has around 290,000 clones, approximately 90% seen once. V was trimmed by 3 bases and J by 7 bases, leaving 15 bases between them. The CDR3 is 14 amino acids. Germline V gene lookup returns CDR1 LNHDA and CDR2 SQIVND (reference sequence). The material sequenced was peripheral blood. This TCR came from a man aged 40-49 years with acute or convalescent COVID-19. The genes are TRBV19 and TRBJ1-2; D is perhaps TRBD1 (5 bases). CDR3 sequence reads: CASSISRVGGGYTF. CDR3 in DNA: TGTGCCAGTAGTATCTCCAGGGTTGGCGGTGGCTACACCTTC.